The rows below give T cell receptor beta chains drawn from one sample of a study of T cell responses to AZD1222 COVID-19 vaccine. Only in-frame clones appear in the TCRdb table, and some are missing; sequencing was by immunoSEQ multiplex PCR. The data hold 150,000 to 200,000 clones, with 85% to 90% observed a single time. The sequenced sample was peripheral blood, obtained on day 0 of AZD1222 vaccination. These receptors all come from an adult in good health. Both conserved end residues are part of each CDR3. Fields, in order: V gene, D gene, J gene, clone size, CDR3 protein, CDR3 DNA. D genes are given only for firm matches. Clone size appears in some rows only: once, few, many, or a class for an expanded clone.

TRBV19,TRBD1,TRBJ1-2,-,CASSSRTGPANYGYTF,TGTGCCAGTAGTTCTCGGACAGGCCCAGCTAACTATGGCTACACCTTC
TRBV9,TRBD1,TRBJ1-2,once,CASSVDRTGGGGYTF,TGTGCCAGCAGCGTAGACCGGACAGGGGGAGGAGGCTACACCTTC
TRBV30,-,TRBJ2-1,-,CAWRRGTGSYNEQFF,TGTGCCTGGAGGCGAGGGACCGGCTCCTACAATGAGCAGTTCTTC
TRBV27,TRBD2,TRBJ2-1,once,CASRHTSDLSDNEQFF,TGTGCCAGCAGACATACTAGCGACTTAAGCGACAATGAGCAGTTCTTC
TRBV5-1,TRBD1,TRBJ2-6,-,CASSRTGTGANVLTF,TGCGCCAGCAGCAGGACAGGTACAGGGGCCAACGTCCTGACTTTC
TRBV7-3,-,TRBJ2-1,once,CASSIGTRSSYNEQFF,TGTGCCAGCAGCATAGGGACCCGTAGCTCCTACAATGAGCAGTTCTTC
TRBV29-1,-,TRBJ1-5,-,CSVITQVNQPQHF,TGCAGCGTTATAACACAGGTCAATCAGCCCCAGCATTTT
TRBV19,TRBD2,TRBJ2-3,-,CASSRGLALSTDTQYF,TGTGCCAGTAGTAGAGGACTAGCCCTGAGCACAGATACGCAGTATTTT
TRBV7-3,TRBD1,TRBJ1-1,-,CASSFGDRRNTEAFF,TGTGCCAGCAGCTTTGGGGACAGGAGGAACACTGAAGCTTTCTTT
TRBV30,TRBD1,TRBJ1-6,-,CAGARPTGENSPLHF,TGTGCCGGAGCTCGGCCGACAGGGGAAAATTCACCCCTCCACTTT
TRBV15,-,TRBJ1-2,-,CATSRVGPGAHYGYTF,TGTGCCACCAGCAGAGTAGGGCCAGGGGCTCACTATGGCTACACCTTC
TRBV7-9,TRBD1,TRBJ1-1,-,CASSLGPTGVDTEAFF,TGTGCCAGCAGCTTAGGCCCTACAGGGGTGGACACTGAAGCTTTCTTT
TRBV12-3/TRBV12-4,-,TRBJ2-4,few,CASTHRSIHLQYF,TGTGCCAGCACCCATCGGTCCATTCATTTACAGTACTTC
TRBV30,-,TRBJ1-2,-,CAWSVERDYGYTF,TGTGCCTGGAGTGTAGAGAGGGACTATGGCTACACCTTC
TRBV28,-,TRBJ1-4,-,CASSSREKLFF,TGTGCCAGCAGTTCCAGAGAAAAACTGTTTTTT
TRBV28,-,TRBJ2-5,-,CASSFYDKSFRETQYF,TGTGCCAGCAGTTTCTATGACAAAAGTTTCAGAGAGACCCAGTACTTC
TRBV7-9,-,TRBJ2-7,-,CASSSSLGGREQYF,TGTGCCAGCAGCTCCTCCCTCGGGGGGCGTGAGCAGTACTTC
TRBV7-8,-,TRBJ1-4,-,CASSLLTTNEKLFF,TGTGCCAGCAGCTTACTTACAACTAATGAAAAACTGTTTTTT
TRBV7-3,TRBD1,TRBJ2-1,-,CASSPQTGTGRNEQFF,TGTGCCAGCAGCCCCCAGACCGGGACAGGGCGTAATGAGCAGTTCTTC
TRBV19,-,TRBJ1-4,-,CASSTGQARNEKLFF,TGTGCCAGTAGTACGGGTCAGGCACGTAATGAAAAACTGTTTTTT
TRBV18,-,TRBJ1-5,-,CASSRQFGEPQHF,TGTGCCAGCTCACGACAGTTCGGGGAGCCCCAGCATTTT
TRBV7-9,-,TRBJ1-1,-,CASSGTEWNTEAFF,TGTGCCAGCAGCGGGACGGAATGGAACACTGAAGCTTTCTTT
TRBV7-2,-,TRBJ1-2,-,CASSPTPTGGYTF,TGTGCCAGCAGCCCGACCCCGACAGGTGGCTACACCTTC
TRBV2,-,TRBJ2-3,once,CASSLASTDTQYF,TGTGCCAGCAGCCTCGCTAGCACAGATACGCAGTATTTT
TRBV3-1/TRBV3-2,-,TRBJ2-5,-,CASSQRSVETQYF,TGTGCCAGCAGCCAAAGGAGCGTAGAGACCCAGTACTTC
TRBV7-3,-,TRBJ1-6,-,CASSLWVSLDSPLHF,TGTGCCAGCAGCTTATGGGTCAGCTTAGATTCACCCCTCCACTTT
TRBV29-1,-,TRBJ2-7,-,CSVIRDGHYEQYF,TGCAGCGTTATCCGGGACGGTCACTACGAGCAGTACTTC
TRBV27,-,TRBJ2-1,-,CASSAFNEQFF,TGTGCCAGCAGTGCCTTTAATGAGCAGTTCTTC
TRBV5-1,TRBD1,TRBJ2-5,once,CASSLGPGQGGETQYF,TGCGCCAGCAGCTTGGGACCGGGACAGGGAGGTGAGACCCAGTACTTC
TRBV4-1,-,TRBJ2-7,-,CASSWSRDPNRYEQYF,TGCGCCAGCAGTTGGAGCCGGGATCCCAATCGCTACGAGCAGTACTTC
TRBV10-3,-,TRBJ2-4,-,CAIRGPGENIQYF,TGTGCCATCAGGGGTCCGGGGGAAAACATTCAGTACTTC
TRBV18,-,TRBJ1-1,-,CASSRGGNTEAFF,TGTGCCAGCTCACGGGGGGGGAACACTGAAGCTTTCTTT
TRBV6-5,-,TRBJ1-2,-,CASSYSGPDGYTF,TGTGCCAGCAGTTACTCGGGCCCCGATGGCTACACCTTC
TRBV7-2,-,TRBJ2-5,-,CASSFGRKETQYF,TGTGCCAGCAGCTTTGGGAGAAAAGAGACCCAGTACTTC
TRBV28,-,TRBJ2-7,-,CASQPGGRGRSPQYF,TGTGCCAGCCAACCGGGGGGCAGGGGGCGGTCCCCGCAGTACTTC
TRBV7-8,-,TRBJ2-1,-,CASSYAGTRVRNEQFF,TGTGCCAGCAGCTATGCCGGGACAAGGGTAAGGAATGAGCAGTTCTTC
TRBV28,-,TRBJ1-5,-,CASSLDRGNGQPQHF,TGTGCCAGCAGTTTAGATAGGGGGAATGGTCAGCCCCAGCATTTT
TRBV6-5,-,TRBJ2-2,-,CASSSRPTGTGELFF,TGTGCCAGCAGTTCCCGACCCACTGGGACCGGGGAGCTGTTTTTT
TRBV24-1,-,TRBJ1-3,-,CATTDTRDSGNTIYF,TGTGCCACCACCGATACAAGGGACTCTGGAAACACCATATATTTT
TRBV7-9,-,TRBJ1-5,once,CAPGSFGKAPQPQHF,TGTGCCCCGGGTTCGTTTGGTAAGGCCCCTCAGCCCCAGCATTTT
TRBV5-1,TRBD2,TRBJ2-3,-,CASSDSGGPDTQYF,TGCGCCAGCAGCGATAGCGGGGGCCCAGATACGCAGTATTTT
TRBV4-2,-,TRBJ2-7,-,CASSQDRALSSYEQYF,TGTGCCAGCAGCCAAGATCGGGCCCTAAGCTCCTACGAGCAGTACTTC
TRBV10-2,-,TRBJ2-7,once,CASSMDGYEQYF,TGCGCCAGCAGTATGGACGGGTACGAGCAGTACTTC
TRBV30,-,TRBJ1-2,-,CAWSADPRYYGYTF,TGTGCCTGGAGTGCGGACCCACGTTACTATGGCTACACCTTC
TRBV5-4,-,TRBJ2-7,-,CASSPSGTYEQYF,TGTGCCAGCAGCCCGTCTGGGACCTACGAGCAGTACTTC
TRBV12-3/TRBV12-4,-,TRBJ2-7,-,CASSLGGSYEQYF,TGTGCCAGCAGTTTAGGGGGGTCTTACGAGCAGTACTTC
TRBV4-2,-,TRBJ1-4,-,CARGAELFF,TGTGCCAGAGGGGCTGAACTGTTTTTT
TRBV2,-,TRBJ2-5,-,CASRMDRTQETQYF,TGTGCCAGCAGGATGGACCGAACACAAGAGACCCAGTACTTC
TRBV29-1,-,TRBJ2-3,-,CSVLTGASNTQYF,TGCAGCGTACTGACAGGAGCATCTAATACGCAGTATTTT
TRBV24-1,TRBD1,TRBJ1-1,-,CATSDRQGWAFF,TGTGCCACCAGTGATAGACAGGGTTGGGCTTTCTTT